This T cell receptor (beta chain) was recovered during a study of beta chain features in type 1 diabetes. Via the markers CD45RO/CCR7/CD25/CD127/CD95/CD27, stem cell-like memory, regulatory, central memory and naive CD4+ cells were sorted. The trim removed 3 bases at V and 0 bases at J, leaving 11 bases unmatched. Germline CDR1 is GTSNPN and CDR2 is SVGIG (reference sequence). The CDR3 has 16 residues. TCRB transcripts that were expressed got sequenced, as all of the isolated RNA had been reverse transcribed. Sequenced by immunoSEQ multiplex PCR; TCRdb stores in-frame clones only, minus some. The sample has around 250,000 clones; more than 11% are singletons. This clone came up a few times. Its antigen remains unidentified. Broader study findings: The influence of HLA type on TCRB rearrangement stayed undetermined. Type 1 diabetes patients showed a moderate but significant shortening of TCRB CDR3s in all four CD4+ subsets.

The sequenced material came from naive CD4+ T cells from blood. The source of this sequence is a young man with type 1 diabetes. The genes are TRBV30 and TRBJ2-7; TRBD1 matches 7 bases. CDR3 bases: TGTGCCTGGAGGGTGGCAGGGGGTTCGAGCTCCTACGAGCAGTACTTC. Amino acids: CAWRVAGGSSSYEQYF. The entire variable domain, with the rest obtained from reference TRBV30 and TRBJ2-7, is as follows: SQTIHQWPATLVQPVGSPLSLECTVEGTSNPNLYWYRQAAGRGLQLLFYSVGIGQISSEVPQNLSASRPQDRQFILSSKKLLLSDSGFYLCAWRVAGGSSSYEQYFGPGTRLTVT.